In its sample, the clone carrying this T cell receptor beta chain is medium-sized (0.01 to 0.1%). Its specificity is unknown. These data originate in a study of T cells in localized non-small cell lung cancer. According to the study, adjacent lung free of atypia was obtained at least 2 cm from the tumor margin. Study-wide points: Turning up in adjacent lung were a median around 50 of the top 100 tumor clones.

Assay used: immunoSEQ multiplex PCR; TCRdb lists only in-frame clones, some missing. The table shows 2,000 to 2,500 clones, with about 24% occurring only once. Germline-derived CDR1 and CDR2 are MNHNS and SASEGT. The CDR3 covers 15 residues. Trimming cost V 1 base and J 7 bases; bases outside gene matches: 5. The TCR originated in a woman aged 35 to 70 with stage I lung adenocarcinoma. The sample consisted of normal lung tissue next to the tumor, taken before any cancer treatment. The chain couples TRBV6-1 to TRBJ1-5; 9 positions match TRBD1. The CDR3 nucleotides read TGTGCCAGCAGTGAAGAGACAGGGGGGCACCAGCCCCAGCATTTT. Its translation is CASSEETGGHQPQHF.